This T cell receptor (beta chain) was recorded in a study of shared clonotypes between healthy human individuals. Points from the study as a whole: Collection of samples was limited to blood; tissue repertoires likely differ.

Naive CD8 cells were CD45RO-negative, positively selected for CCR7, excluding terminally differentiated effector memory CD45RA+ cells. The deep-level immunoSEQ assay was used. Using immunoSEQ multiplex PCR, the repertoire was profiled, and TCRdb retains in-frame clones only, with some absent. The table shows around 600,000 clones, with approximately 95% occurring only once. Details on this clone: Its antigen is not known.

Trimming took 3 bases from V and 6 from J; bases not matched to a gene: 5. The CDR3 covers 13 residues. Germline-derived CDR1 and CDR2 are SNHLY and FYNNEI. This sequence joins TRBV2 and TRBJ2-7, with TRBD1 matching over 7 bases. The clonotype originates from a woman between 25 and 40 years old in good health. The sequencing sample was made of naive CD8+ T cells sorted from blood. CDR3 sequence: CASSEGQRSEQYF. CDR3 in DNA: TGTGCCAGCAGTGAGGGACAGAGAAGCGAGCAGTACTTC.